The 16 T cell receptor beta chains listed next were all sequenced from one sample in a study of Graves' ophthalmopathy and Graves' hyperthyroidism. For repertoire sequencing, the TCR beta CDR3 regions were amplified from RNA transcripts. The workflow started with a first-round RT-PCR run with HTBI primers and then moved on to a second-round multiplex PCR. TCRdb re-called the multiplex PCR reads through MiXCR, storing one row per CDR3 protein. The sample includes about 400,000 distinct CDR3 sequences, 15% to 19% of them seen just once. Sequencing was carried out using peripheral blood. These receptors were taken from a woman aged 18 to 35 with stable Graves' hyperthyroidism.

This clonotype was recorded many times. A read error may be the cause here, since a much bigger clone is one base away. The chain is built from TRBV6-7 and TRBJ1-2, with D perhaps matching TRBD1 (6 bases). TRBV6-7 is an ORF for which the function is uncertain. The CDR3 runs to 14 residues. With 1 base removed from V and 10 bases from J, the gap between germline ends came to 16 bases. The CDR3 loop is CASSYYPGALDYTF. CDR3 coding DNA: TGTGCCAGCAGTTACTATCCGGGGGCGTTGGACTACACCTTC.

This clonotype was picked up many times. V usage is TRBV19 and J usage is TRBJ2-7; weak D call: TRBD1 (5 bases). This CDR3 spans 15 amino acids. V shed 5 bases and J shed 2 bases, with 16 bases lying between them. The germline V gene encodes CDR1 LNHDA and CDR2 SQIVND (reference sequence). The CDR3 is CASSHRQSIPYEQYF. CDR3 nucleotides: TGTGCCAGTAGTCATAGACAGTCTATTCCCTACGAGCAGTACTTC.

This clonotype was found many times. V gene TRBV12-3 or TRBV12-4 combines with J gene TRBJ1-3, with D perhaps matching TRBD1 (5 bases). V was cut by 6 bases and J by 8 bases, with 20 bases left in between. The CDR3 has 15 residues. CDR3 DNA sequence: TGTGCCAGCAGCATGCAGGGAACAAGCCCAGACACCATATATTTT. As protein: CASSMQGTSPDTIYF.

This clonotype has at least ten counts. The chain employs TRBV6-2 or TRBV6-3 and TRBJ2-2, with D uncertain. The CDR3 sequence is 12 residues long. Germline V gives CDR1 MNHEY, CDR2 SVGEGT. V gave up 6 bases and J gave up 9 bases, with 11 bases separating them. CDR3 amino acids: CASRPSGRELFF. CDR3 in DNA: TGTGCCAGCAGACCAAGTGGGCGGGAGCTGTTTTTT.

This clonotype showed up many times. The chain joins TRBV12-3 or TRBV12-4 to TRBJ2-6; D perhaps matches TRBD2 (6 bases). The V gene lost 3 bases and the J gene lost 2 bases, with 17 bases spanning the gap. This CDR3 comprises 18 residues. DNA of the CDR3: TGTGCCAGCAGTTTCCTGACGGGGGTTCACCCTGGGGCCAACGTCCTGACTTTC. As protein: CASSFLTGVHPGANVLTF.

This clonotype has at least ten counts. The chain uses TRBV6-2 or TRBV6-3 and TRBJ2-2; weak D call: TRBD1 (5 bases). This CDR3 region has 15 residues. V shed 3 bases and J shed 3 bases, with 11 bases lying between them. Germline CDR1 is MNHEY and CDR2 is SVGEGT. For the CDR3, the DNA is TGTGCCAGCAGTTATGAGACAGATTACACCGGGGAGCTGTTTTTT. Amino acid sequence: CASSYETDYTGELFF.

This clonotype was observed at least ten times. The chain recombines TRBV20-1 with TRBJ1-5; a weak D match, TRBD1 (6 bases). CDR3 length: 17 residues. Trimming cost V 5 bases and J 2 bases, with 22 bases left between them. CDR1 and CDR2 (germline): DFQATT, SNEGSKA (reference sequence). The CDR3 DNA reads TGCAGTGCTGGGGGACTTGACAGGTTTGCGCGCAATCAGCCCCAGCATTTT. Translated, it gives CSAGGLDRFARNQPQHF.

The chain joins TRBV28 to TRBJ1-1; no reliable D call. The V gene's germline CDR1 is MDHEN and CDR2 SYDVKM. V lost 5 bases and J 5 bases, leaving 18 bases between the germline ends. The CDR3 loop spans 15 amino acids. The CDR3 protein is CASSLKRTGFTEAFF. The CDR3 nucleotides read TGTGCCAGCAGTCTCAAAAGGACCGGATTTACTGAAGCTTTCTTT.

There are many counts of this clonotype. The V gene is TRBV2, the J gene TRBJ1-1, with 8 bases that match TRBD1. V dropped 6 bases and J dropped 11; count of bases not matched to a gene: 5. This CDR3 region has 11 residues. From germline, CDR1 is SNHLY and CDR2 FYNNEI. CDR3 bases: TGTGCCAGCAGAGGACAGGGCAACGCTTTCTTT. Its protein product is CASRGQGNAFF.

On this clonotype itself: No conserved phenylalanine or tryptophan ends this CDR3, so it is likely a read error. The CDR3 DNA reads TGCAGTGCTAGATCAGGGGCCGAAAATTCACCCCTCCACCTT. This gives the protein CSARSGAENSPLHL. The chain combines TRBV20-1 with TRBJ1-6; possibly TRBD1 for D (6 bases). There are 14 residues in the CDR3. The germline CDR1 and CDR2 sequences are DFQATT and SNEGSKA (reference sequence). Trimming left V 2 bases short and J 7 bases short, with 12 bases between.

This clonotype was found many times. The chain has TRBV11-2 and TRBJ2-6; tentatively, D is TRBD1 (6 bases). V lost 0 bases to trimming and J lost 4 bases, with 10 bases between them. Germline V gene sequence: CDR1 SGHAT, CDR2 FQNNGV. The CDR3 totals 16 residues. CDR3 DNA sequence: TGTGCCAGCAGCTTAGAGGGGGCATCAGGGGCCAACGTCCTGACTTTC. This encodes CASSLEGASGANVLTF. The full variable domain, completed using reference TRBV11-2 and TRBJ2-6, is EAGVAQSPRYKIIEKRQSVAFWCNPISGHATLYWYQQILGQGPKLLIQFQNNGVVDDSQLPKDRFSAERLKGVDSTLKIQPAKLEDSAVYLCASSLEGASGANVLTFGAGSRLTVL.

This clonotype occurred many times. V gene TRBV12-3 or TRBV12-4 combines with J gene TRBJ1-2; D may be TRBD1 (6 bases). This CDR3 spans 14 amino acids. V shed 5 bases and J shed 9 bases, with 19 bases lying between them. DNA of the CDR3: TGTGCCAGCAGTATCCGACAGGCCCGTTATAGCTACACCTTC. Translated: CASSIRQARYSYTF.

This clonotype was recorded at least ten times. J is TRBJ1-2 and V is TRBV6-4, with 10 nucleotides matching TRBD1. Unmatched junction bases numbered 11, after V lost 2 bases and J lost 5 bases. This CDR3 region has 17 residues. CDR1 and CDR2 from the germline V gene are MRHNA and SNTAGT. CDR3 sequence reads: CASSDRRTGGFWYGYTF. As DNA, the CDR3 is TGTGCCAGCAGTGACCGGAGGACAGGGGGGTTTTGGTATGGCTACACCTTC.

This clonotype was seen many times. V gene TRBV7-2 combines with J gene TRBJ2-5; 11 nucleotides agree with TRBD2. This CDR3 spans 17 amino acids. V shed 1 base, J shed 3 bases, and the junction held 7 bases outside the gene matches. Germline V CDR1 and CDR2: SGHTA, FQGNSA. In DNA form, the CDR3 reads TGTGCCAGCAGCTTAGGTAGCGGGGGGGCCTTTGAAGAGACCCAGTACTTC. Its protein is CASSLGSGGAFEETQYF. The whole variable domain, remainder taken from reference TRBV7-2 and TRBJ2-5, is GAGVSQSPSNKVTEKGKDVELRCDPISGHTALYWYRQSLGQGLEFLIYFQGNSAPDKSGLPSDRFSAERTGGSVSTLTIQRTQQEDSAVYLCASSLGSGGAFEETQYFGPGTRLLVL.

Note on this clonotype: It may be a read error: a sequence one base away is much more abundant. The V gene is TRBV14, the J gene TRBJ1-1; a weak D match, TRBD1 (5 bases). Germline-derived CDR1 and CDR2 are SGHDN and FVKESK. The length of the CDR3 is 11 residues. The V and J ends lost 6 bases and 14 bases respectively, with 16 bases between them. In DNA, the CDR3 is TGTGCCAGCAGACAGACAGTGGCCTTATTCTTT. It yields the protein CASRQTVALFF.

V and J are TRBV6-1 and TRBJ2-5; D possibly corresponds to TRBD2 (7 bases). V lost 3 bases to trimming and J lost 4 bases, with 12 bases between them. Germline-derived CDR1 and CDR2 are MNHNS and SASEGT. The CDR3 has 14 amino acids. In nucleotides, the CDR3 is TGTGCCAGCAGTGAGTGGGGGGGGCGAGAGACCCAGTACTTC. This codes for CASSEWGGRETQYF.